This T cell receptor (beta chain) stems from a study of cytomegalovirus exposure and HLA in healthy donors. Looking at the study overall: Caucasian-associated ancestry cluster membership applied to under 85% of several hundred genotyped donors.

The PCR was carried out with 60 Vbeta primers and 13 Jbeta primers. Original data processing: Approximately 72 million unique TCR beta chains, roughly 11 million of them shared, were counted by a later analysis. Sequencing used immunoSEQ multiplex PCR; TCRdb keeps in-frame clones, though not all of them. The DNA was the basis for D and trimming; V, J and clone size are from that table. The sample contains 150,000 to 250,000 clones, 65% to 85% of which appear only once. Findings and caveats of the study: Other equally common chains were less clonally expanded than HLA-associated TCR beta chains, a later analysis showed. CMV serostatus was the only recorded immune exposure for donors.

Notes on this clone: Its antigen remains unknown.

The receptor was isolated from a boy aged 2 to 9 in good health and CMV-seronegative. The source material was PBMCs.

Here the CDR3 reads CAISEGAGGYTF. CDR3 bases: TGTGCCATCAGTGAGGGGGCTGGAGGCTACACCTTC. V gene TRBV10-3 combines with J gene TRBJ1-2, with a tentative D call TRBD1 (5 bases). The V and J ends lost 2 bases and 8 bases respectively, with 9 bases between them. This CDR3 is 12 amino acids long. Germline lookup yields CDR1 ENHRY and CDR2 SYGVKD.